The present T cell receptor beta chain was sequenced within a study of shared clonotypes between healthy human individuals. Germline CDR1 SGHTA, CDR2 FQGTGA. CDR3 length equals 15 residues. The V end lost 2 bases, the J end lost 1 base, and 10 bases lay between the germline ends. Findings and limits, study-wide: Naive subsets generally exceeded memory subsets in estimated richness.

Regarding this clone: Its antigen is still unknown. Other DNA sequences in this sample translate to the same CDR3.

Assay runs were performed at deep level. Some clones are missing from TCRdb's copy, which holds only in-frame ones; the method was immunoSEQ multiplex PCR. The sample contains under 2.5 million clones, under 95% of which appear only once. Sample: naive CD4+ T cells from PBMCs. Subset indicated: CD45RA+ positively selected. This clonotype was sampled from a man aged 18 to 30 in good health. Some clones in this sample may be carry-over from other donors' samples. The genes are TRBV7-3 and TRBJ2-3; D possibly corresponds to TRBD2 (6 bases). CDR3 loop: CASSLAGTGTDTQYF. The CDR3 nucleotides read TGTGCCAGCAGCTTAGCGGGAACAGGCACAGATACGCAGTATTTT.